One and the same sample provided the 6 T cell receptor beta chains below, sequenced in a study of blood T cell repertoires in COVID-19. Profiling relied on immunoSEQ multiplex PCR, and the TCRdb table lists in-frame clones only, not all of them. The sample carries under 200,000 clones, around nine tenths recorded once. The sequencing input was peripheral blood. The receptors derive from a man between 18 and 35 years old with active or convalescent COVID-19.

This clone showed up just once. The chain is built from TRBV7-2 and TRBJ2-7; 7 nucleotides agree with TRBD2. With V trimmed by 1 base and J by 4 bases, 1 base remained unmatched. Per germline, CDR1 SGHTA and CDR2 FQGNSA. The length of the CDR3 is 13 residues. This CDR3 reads CASSLGREYEQYV. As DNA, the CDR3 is TGTGCCAGCAGCTTAGGGCGGGAGTACGAGCAGTACGTC.

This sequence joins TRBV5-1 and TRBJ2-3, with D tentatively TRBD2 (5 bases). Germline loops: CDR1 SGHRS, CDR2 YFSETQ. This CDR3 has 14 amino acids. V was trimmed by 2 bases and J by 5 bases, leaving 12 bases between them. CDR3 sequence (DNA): TGCGCCAGCAGCTTCGAGGCCCGGGAAGATACGCAGTATTTT. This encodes CASSFEAREDTQYF. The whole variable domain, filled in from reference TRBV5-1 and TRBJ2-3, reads KAGVTQTPRYLIKTRGQQVTLSCSPISGHRSVSWYQQTPGQGLQFLFEYFSETQRNKGNFPGRFSGRQFSNSRSEMNVSTLELGDSALYLCASSFEAREDTQYFGPGTRLTVL.

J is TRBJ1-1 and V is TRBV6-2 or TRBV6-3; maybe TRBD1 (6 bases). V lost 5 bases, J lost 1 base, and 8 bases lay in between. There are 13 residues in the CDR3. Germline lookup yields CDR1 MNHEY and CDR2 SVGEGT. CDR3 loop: CASSGQRNTEAFF. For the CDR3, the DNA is TGTGCCAGCAGTGGACAGAGGAACACTGAAGCTTTCTTT.

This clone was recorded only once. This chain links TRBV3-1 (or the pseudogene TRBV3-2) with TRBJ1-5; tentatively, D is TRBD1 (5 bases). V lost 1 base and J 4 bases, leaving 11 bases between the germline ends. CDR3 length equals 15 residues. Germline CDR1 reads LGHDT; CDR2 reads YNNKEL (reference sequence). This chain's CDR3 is CASSQGARANQPQHF. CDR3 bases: TGTGCCAGCAGCCAAGGGGCCAGGGCTAATCAGCCCCAGCATTTT.

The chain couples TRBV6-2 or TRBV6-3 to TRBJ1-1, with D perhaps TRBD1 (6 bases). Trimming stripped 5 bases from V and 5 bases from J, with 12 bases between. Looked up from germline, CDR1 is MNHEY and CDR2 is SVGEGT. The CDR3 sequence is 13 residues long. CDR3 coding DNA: TGTGCCAGCAGTGCACAGGGTCCAACTGAAGCTTTCTTT. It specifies CASSAQGPTEAFF.

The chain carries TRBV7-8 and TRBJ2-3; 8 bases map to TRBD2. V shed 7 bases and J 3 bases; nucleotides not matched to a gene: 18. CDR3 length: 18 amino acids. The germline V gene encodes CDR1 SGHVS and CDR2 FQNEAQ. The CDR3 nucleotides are TGTGCCAGCACCAACGAAGTAGGAGCGGGAGTAACGACAGATACGCAGTATTTT. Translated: CASTNEVGAGVTTDTQYF.